The clone carrying this T cell receptor (beta chain) was recorded at least ten times. Its antigen remains unidentified. Genomic DNA templated the TCR beta VDJ and CDR3 profiling. One entry per CDR3 protein results from TCRdb running MiXCR on the reads. Altogether over 150,000 distinct CDR3 sequences are present, around half being singletons, with the ten largest covering about 12%. Before being chosen for sequencing, patients had shown CD8+CD57+ cell expansion by flow cytometry. The sample originates from a study of CD8+CD57+ T cells in acquired aplastic anemia. General study findings and limits: Overlapping CD8+ CDR3 repertoires of patients and controls contained under 35 shared sequences.

Germline CDR1 and CDR2: MNHNS and SASEGT. Trimming shortened V by 5 bases and J by 4 bases, and 15 bases separated the two germline ends. CDR3 length: 14 amino acids. The specimen sequenced was sorted CD4+, CD8+, or CD8+CD57+ T cells (not recorded which) from PBMCs. This receptor was obtained from a human donor with aplastic anemia. The V and J genes are TRBV6-1 and TRBJ2-7, with D perhaps matching TRBD1 (6 bases). The CDR3, as DNA: TGTGCCAGCAGTCCCAGCAGGGGAGTGTACGAGCAGTACTTC. Its translation: CASSPSRGVYEQYF.